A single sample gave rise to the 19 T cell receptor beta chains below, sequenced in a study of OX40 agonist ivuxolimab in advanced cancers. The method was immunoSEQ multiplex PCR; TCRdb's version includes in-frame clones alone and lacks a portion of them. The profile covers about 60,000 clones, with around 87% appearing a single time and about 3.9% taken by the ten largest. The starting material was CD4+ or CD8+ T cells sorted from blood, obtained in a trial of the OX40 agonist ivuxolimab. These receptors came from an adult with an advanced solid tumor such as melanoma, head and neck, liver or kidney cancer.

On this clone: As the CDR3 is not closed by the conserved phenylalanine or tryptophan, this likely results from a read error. The CDR3 reads CASTLLAGGYEQYL. CDR3 sequence (DNA): TGCGCCAGCACCCTTCTAGCAGGGGGCTACGAGCAGTACCTC. The chain carries TRBV10-2 and TRBJ2-7; 7 bases line up with TRBD1. Germline trimming cut 7 bases from V and 3 bases from J; bases unmatched to any gene: 9. Germline lookup yields CDR1 WSHSY and CDR2 SAAADI. This CDR3 spans 14 amino acids.

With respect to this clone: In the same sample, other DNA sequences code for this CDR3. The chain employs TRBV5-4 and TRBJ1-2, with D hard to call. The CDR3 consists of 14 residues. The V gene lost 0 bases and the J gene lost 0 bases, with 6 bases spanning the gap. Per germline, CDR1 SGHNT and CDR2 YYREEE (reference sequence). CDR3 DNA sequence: TGTGCCAGCAGCTTGGTTGGGGCTAACTATGGCTACACCTTC. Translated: CASSLVGANYGYTF.

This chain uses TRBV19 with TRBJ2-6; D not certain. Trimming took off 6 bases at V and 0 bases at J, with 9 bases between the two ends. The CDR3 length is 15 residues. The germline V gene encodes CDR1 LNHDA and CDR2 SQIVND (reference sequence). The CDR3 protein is CASSSYTSGANVLTF. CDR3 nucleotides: TGTGCCAGTAGCTCTTATACCTCTGGGGCCAACGTCCTGACTTTC. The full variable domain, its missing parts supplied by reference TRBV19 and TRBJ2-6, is DGGITQSPKYLFRKEGQNVTLSCEQNLNHDAMYWYRQDPGQGLRLIYYSQIVNDFQKGDIAEGYSVSREKKESFPLTVTSAQKNPTAFYLCASSSYTSGANVLTFGAGSRLTVL.

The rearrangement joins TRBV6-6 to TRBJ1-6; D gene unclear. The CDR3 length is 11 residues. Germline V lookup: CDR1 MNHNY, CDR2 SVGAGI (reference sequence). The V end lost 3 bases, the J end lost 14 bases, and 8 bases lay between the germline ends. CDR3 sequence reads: CASSYSPALHF. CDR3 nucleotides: TGTGCCAGCAGTTATAGCCCGGCCCTCCACTTT.

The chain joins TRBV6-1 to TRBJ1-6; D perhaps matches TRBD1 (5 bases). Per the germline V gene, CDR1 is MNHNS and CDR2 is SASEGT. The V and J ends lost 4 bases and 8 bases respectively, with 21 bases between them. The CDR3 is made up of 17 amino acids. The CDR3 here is CASSALQARDGDSPLHF. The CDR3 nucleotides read TGTGCCAGCAGTGCCCTACAAGCCCGGGACGGTGATTCACCCCTCCACTTT.

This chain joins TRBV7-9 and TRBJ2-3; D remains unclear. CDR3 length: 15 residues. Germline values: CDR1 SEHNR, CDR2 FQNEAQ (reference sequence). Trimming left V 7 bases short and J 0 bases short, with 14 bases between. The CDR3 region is CASTILSTSTDTQYF. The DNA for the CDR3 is TGTGCCAGCACGATTCTTTCGACTAGCACAGATACGCAGTATTTT.

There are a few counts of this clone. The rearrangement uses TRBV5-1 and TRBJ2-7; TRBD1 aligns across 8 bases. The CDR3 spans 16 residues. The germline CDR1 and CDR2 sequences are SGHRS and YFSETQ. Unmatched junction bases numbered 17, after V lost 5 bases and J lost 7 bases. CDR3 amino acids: CASSFRPGQDQGEQYF. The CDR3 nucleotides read TGCGCCAGCAGTTTTCGCCCGGGACAGGACCAGGGGGAGCAGTACTTC.

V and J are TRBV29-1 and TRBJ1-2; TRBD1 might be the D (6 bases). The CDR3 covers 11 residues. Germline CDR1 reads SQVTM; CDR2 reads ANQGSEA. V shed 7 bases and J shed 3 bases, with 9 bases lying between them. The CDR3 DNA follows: TGCAGCGACTACAGGGACTATGGCTACACCTTC. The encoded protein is CSDYRDYGYTF.

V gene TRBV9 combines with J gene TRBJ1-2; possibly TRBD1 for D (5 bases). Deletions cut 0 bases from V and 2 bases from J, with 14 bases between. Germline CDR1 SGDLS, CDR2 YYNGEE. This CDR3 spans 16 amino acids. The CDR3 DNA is TGTGCCAGCAGCGTAGGGGGCAGGGAGAAGAACTATGGCTACACCTTC. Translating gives CASSVGGREKNYGYTF.

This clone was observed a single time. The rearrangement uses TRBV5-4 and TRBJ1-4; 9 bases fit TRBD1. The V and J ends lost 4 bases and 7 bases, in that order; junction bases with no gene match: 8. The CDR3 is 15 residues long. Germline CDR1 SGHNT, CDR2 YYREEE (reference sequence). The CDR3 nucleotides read TGTGCCAGCAGCCTCCCTACAGGGGGCGTTGAAAAACTGTTTTTT. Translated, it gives CASSLPTGGVEKLFF.

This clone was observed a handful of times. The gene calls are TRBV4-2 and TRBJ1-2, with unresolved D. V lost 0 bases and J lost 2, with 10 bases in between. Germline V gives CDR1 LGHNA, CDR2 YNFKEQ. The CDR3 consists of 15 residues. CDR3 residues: CASSQDPDTNYGYTF. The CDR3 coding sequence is TGTGCCAGCAGCCAAGATCCAGATACCAACTATGGCTACACCTTC.

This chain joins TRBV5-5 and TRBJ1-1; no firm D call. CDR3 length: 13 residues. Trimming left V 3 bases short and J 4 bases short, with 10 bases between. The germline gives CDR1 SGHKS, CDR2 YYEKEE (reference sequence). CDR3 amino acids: CASSWNPGTEAFF. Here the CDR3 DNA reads TGTGCCAGCAGCTGGAACCCAGGCACTGAAGCTTTCTTT.

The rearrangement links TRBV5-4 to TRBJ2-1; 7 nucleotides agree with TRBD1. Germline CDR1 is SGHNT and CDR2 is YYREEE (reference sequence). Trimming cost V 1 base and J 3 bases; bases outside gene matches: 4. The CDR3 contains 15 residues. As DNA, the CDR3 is TGTGCCAGCAGCTTGACAAACAGGGGCTACAATGAGCAGTTCTTC. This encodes CASSLTNRGYNEQFF.

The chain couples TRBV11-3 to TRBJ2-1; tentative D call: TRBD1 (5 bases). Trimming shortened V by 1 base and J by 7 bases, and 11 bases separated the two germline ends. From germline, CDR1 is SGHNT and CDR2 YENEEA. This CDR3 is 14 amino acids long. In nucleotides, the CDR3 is TGTGCCAGCAGCTTAGGCAGGGTCGGAAATGAGCAGTTCTTC. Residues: CASSLGRVGNEQFF.

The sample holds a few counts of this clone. CDR3 sequence: CASSLTGSGGTDTQYF. The CDR3 DNA reads as TGTGCCAGCAGCTTAACAGGTAGCGGGGGAACAGATACGCAGTATTTT. The chain couples TRBV7-3 to TRBJ2-3; the match to TRBD2 covers 9 bases. Per germline, CDR1 SGHTA and CDR2 FQGTGA. Trimming at V came to 0 bases and at J to 3 bases, leaving 4 bases not matched to a gene. The CDR3 runs 16 residues.

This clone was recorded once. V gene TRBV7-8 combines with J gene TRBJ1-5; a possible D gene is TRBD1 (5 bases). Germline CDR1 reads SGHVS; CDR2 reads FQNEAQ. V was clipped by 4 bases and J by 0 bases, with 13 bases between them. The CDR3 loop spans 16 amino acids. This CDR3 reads CASSSLGGNSNQPQHF. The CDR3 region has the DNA TGTGCCAGCAGCTCCCTTGGGGGGAATAGCAATCAGCCCCAGCATTTT.

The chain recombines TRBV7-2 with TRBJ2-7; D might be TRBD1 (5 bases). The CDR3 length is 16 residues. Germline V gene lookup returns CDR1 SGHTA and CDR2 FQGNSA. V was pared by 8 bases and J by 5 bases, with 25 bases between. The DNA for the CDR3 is TGTGCCAGCGCTCTCCCCGGACACCCAGATATGGACGAGCAGTACTTC. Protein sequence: CASALPGHPDMDEQYF.

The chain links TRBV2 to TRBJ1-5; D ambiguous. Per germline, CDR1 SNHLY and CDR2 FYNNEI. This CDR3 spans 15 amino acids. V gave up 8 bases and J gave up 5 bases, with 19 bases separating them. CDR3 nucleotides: TGTGCCAGCTCTGTCGACATCGATACATATCAGCCCCAGCATTTT. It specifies CASSVDIDTYQPQHF.

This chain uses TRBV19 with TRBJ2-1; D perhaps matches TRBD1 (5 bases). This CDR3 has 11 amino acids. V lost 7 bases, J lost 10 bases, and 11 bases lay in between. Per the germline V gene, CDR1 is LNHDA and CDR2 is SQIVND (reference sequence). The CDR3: CASTGSGEQFF. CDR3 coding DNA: TGTGCCAGTACAGGGTCTGGGGAGCAGTTCTTC. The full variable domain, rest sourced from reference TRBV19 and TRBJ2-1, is DGGITQSPKYLFRKEGQNVTLSCEQNLNHDAMYWYRQDPGQGLRLIYYSQIVNDFQKGDIAEGYSVSREKKESFPLTVTSAQKNPTAFYLCASTGSGEQFFGPGTRLTVL.